The entry below gives a single T cell receptor (beta chain) sequence along with its context. Germline assignment: CDR1 GTSNPN and CDR2 SVGIG (reference sequence). The length of the CDR3 is 13 residues. The trim removed 4 bases at V and 6 bases at J, leaving 6 bases unmatched. The sample comes from a study of blood T cell repertoires in COVID-19. Some clones are missing from TCRdb's copy, which holds only in-frame ones; the method was immunoSEQ multiplex PCR. Of 95,000 to 150,000 clones in the sample, around 78% were seen once. Sequencing was carried out using peripheral blood. J is TRBJ2-7 and V is TRBV30, with 10 nucleotides matching TRBD1. This clonotype was obtained from a man between 65 and 85 years old with acute or convalescent COVID-19. The CDR3, as DNA: TGTGCCTGGACCCCGGGACAGGGGACCGAGCAGTACTTC. Amino acid sequence: CAWTPGQGTEQYF.